Below are 29 T cell receptor beta chains sequenced from a single sample in a study of shared clonotypes between healthy human individuals. The data were produced by immunoSEQ multiplex PCR, yet TCRdb's version contains in-frame clones alone and is incomplete. The table includes a few million clones, 90% to 97% detected once. The specimen sequenced was naive CD4+ T cells sorted from blood. The subset was: CD45RA+ positively selected. These receptors were taken from a man younger than 30 in good health.

The rearrangement links TRBV30 to TRBJ2-7; TRBD2 matches at 8 bases. The ends lost 8 bases at V and 4 bases at J; junction bases unmatched: 7. Germline V CDR1 and CDR2: GTSNPN, SVGIG (reference sequence). The CDR3 has 12 amino acids. This CDR3 is CARGTSGYEQYF. As DNA, the CDR3 is TGTGCCAGGGGGACTAGTGGGTACGAGCAGTACTTC.

The rearrangement uses TRBV29-1 and TRBJ1-1, with TRBD1 as a possible D gene (5 bases). The ends were cut back, 6 bases at V and 1 base at J, with 12 bases in the middle. This CDR3 comprises 13 residues. Per germline, CDR1 SQVTM and CDR2 ANQGSEA. In DNA, the CDR3 is TGCAGCGTCAGACAGAGCCCGAACACTGAAGCTTTCTTT. Translating it yields CSVRQSPNTEAFF.

V gene TRBV5-4 combines with J gene TRBJ2-3, with 8 bases lining up with TRBD1. The CDR3 covers 15 residues. Trimming removed 1 base from V and 6 bases from J; junction bases left unmatched: 7. CDR1 SGHNT and CDR2 YYREEE come from the germline V gene (reference sequence). CDR3 sequence: CASSLTTGGGDTQYF. CDR3 DNA sequence: TGTGCCAGCAGCTTGACCACAGGGGGTGGGGATACGCAGTATTTT.

The chain recombines TRBV5-4 with TRBJ2-6; 8 bases line up with TRBD1. The CDR3 has 16 residues. Germline V gene sequence: CDR1 SGHNT, CDR2 YYREEE (reference sequence). Trimming at V came to 3 bases and at J to 1 base, leaving 3 bases not matched to a gene. CDR3 sequence reads: CASSWTGQSGANVLTF. CDR3 nucleotide sequence: TGTGCCAGCAGCTGGACAGGGCAGTCTGGGGCCAACGTCCTGACTTTC.

The chain has TRBV19 and TRBJ1-2; TRBD1 is a possible D gene (5 bases). Deletions cut 3 bases from V and 3 bases from J, with 11 bases between. CDR1 is LNHDA, CDR2 SQIVND, per germline (reference sequence). The CDR3 covers 14 residues. The CDR3 region is CASSIKGLDYGYTF. The CDR3 coding sequence is TGTGCCAGTAGTATCAAGGGGTTGGACTATGGCTACACCTTC.

CDR3 in amino acids: CATLVDTGGREQYF. The CDR3 DNA follows: TGTGCCACCCTAGTTGACACAGGGGGCCGCGAGCAGTACTTC. V gene TRBV10-3 combines with J gene TRBJ2-7; 9 positions agree with TRBD1. The germline CDR1 and CDR2 sequences are ENHRY and SYGVKD. CDR3 length: 14 residues. J gave up 6 bases and V 10 bases, and 13 bases lay outside the gene matches.

The sample holds one count of this clone. V is TRBV11-2 and J is TRBJ2-7; D may be TRBD1 (6 bases). Germline V gene sequence: CDR1 SGHAT, CDR2 FQNNGV. V was clipped by 5 bases and J by 6 bases, with 20 bases between them. The CDR3 spans 15 residues. As DNA, the CDR3 is TGTGCCAGCAGCCCCCCCAGGGGAAGGCCTCTCGAGCAGTACTTC. Translated, it gives CASSPPRGRPLEQYF.

V and J are TRBV6-5 and TRBJ2-7; the D is unclear. Germline assignment: CDR1 MNHEY and CDR2 SVGAGI. The CDR3 covers 16 residues. Trimming shortened V by 0 bases and J by 11 bases, and 23 bases separated the two germline ends. CDR3 protein: CASSYSIKGKNQWEYF. The CDR3 coding sequence is TGTGCCAGCAGTTACTCGATTAAGGGCAAGAACCAATGGGAGTACTTC.

The chain links TRBV10-1 to TRBJ2-2; 8 positions agree with TRBD1. The CDR3 runs to 17 residues. With V trimmed by 0 bases and J by 1 base, 4 bases remained unmatched. Germline V gene lookup returns CDR1 WNHNN and CDR2 SYGVQD (reference sequence). This CDR3 reads CASSESGQALNTGELFF. In DNA, the CDR3 is TGCGCCAGCAGTGAGTCGGGACAGGCCTTGAACACCGGGGAGCTGTTTTTT.

The chain combines TRBV2 with TRBJ1-4; tentatively, D is TRBD1 (5 bases). With 5 bases removed from V and 8 bases from J, the gap between germline ends came to 12 bases. The CDR3 sequence is 13 residues long. From germline, CDR1 is SNHLY and CDR2 FYNNEI. The CDR3 nucleotides read TGTGCCAGCAGTACGAGGGGAGGGGAAAAACTGTTTTTT. This encodes CASSTRGGEKLFF.

The chain combines TRBV2 with TRBJ1-1; D perhaps matches TRBD1 (5 bases). CDR1 SNHLY and CDR2 FYNNEI come from the germline V gene. The CDR3 length is 14 residues. V shed 2 bases and J shed 0 bases, with 7 bases lying between them. The CDR3 sequence: CASSETGLNTEAFF. For the CDR3, the DNA is TGTGCCAGCAGTGAAACAGGATTGAACACTGAAGCTTTCTTT.

The chain joins TRBV18 to TRBJ2-1; 8 bases agree with TRBD1. The CDR3 totals 15 residues. CDR1 and CDR2 (germline): KGHSH, LQKENI. Trimming cost V 2 bases and J 6 bases; bases outside gene matches: 6. The CDR3 DNA follows: TGTGCCAGCTCACCAAGTGTCGGGACAGGCAATGAGCAGTTCTTC. Residues: CASSPSVGTGNEQFF.

This rearrangement joins TRBV7-2 to TRBJ1-4, with 7 bases that match TRBD1. Germline V CDR1 and CDR2: SGHTA, FQGNSA. J gave up 4 bases and V 5 bases, and 7 bases lay outside the gene matches. The CDR3 has 15 amino acids. CDR3 sequence: CASSPPGQLNEKLFF. Written as DNA, the CDR3 is TGTGCCAGCAGCCCGCCGGGACAGCTTAATGAAAAACTGTTTTTT.

The V gene is TRBV7-2, the J gene TRBJ1-6; 7 nucleotides line up with TRBD1. The CDR3 runs to 16 residues. The J segment lost 2 bases and the V segment lost 4 bases, leaving 5 bases of the junction unmatched. Germline lookup yields CDR1 SGHTA and CDR2 FQGNSA. CDR3 nucleotide sequence: TGTGCCAGCAGCTCCGACAGGGTCCCCTATAATTCACCCCTCCACTTT. Protein: CASSSDRVPYNSPLHF.

This chain connects TRBV30 to TRBJ2-7; 8 nucleotides match TRBD2. J lost 8 bases, V lost 4 bases, and 16 bases had no gene match. The CDR3 has 15 amino acids. CDR1 is GTSNPN, CDR2 SVGIG, per germline (reference sequence). Here the CDR3 reads CAWKVTHPAGGKQYF. The CDR3 coding sequence is TGTGCCTGGAAAGTCACCCATCCTGCGGGGGGAAAGCAGTACTTC.

V and J are TRBV18 and TRBJ1-5; D possibly corresponds to TRBD1 (6 bases). The germline gives CDR1 KGHSH, CDR2 LQKENI. The CDR3 consists of 15 residues. V shed 2 bases and J shed 11 bases, with 19 bases lying between them. CDR3 loop: CASSPRGGGEEAQHF. Written as DNA, the CDR3 is TGTGCCAGCTCACCAAGGGGAGGGGGTGAAGAAGCCCAGCATTTT.

The chain combines TRBV7-8 with TRBJ2-7; TRBD2 matches at 12 bases. J lost 3 bases, V lost 2 bases, and 17 bases had no gene match. This CDR3 has 20 amino acids. Per germline, CDR1 SGHVS and CDR2 FQNEAQ. For the CDR3, the DNA is TGTGCCAGCAGCTTACCCCGACTAGCGGGAGTACAGGGCAAGAGCTACGAGCAGTACTTC. This gives the protein CASSLPRLAGVQGKSYEQYF.

The chain employs TRBV5-1 and TRBJ2-5; D tentatively fits TRBD1 or TRBD2 (5 bases each). This CDR3 contains 16 residues. The germline CDR1 and CDR2 sequences are SGHRS and YFSETQ. V lost 0 bases and J lost 2, with 14 bases in between. This CDR3 reads CASSLGGTEKQETQYF. CDR3 DNA: TGCGCCAGCAGCTTGGGGGGGACGGAAAAACAAGAGACCCAGTACTTC.

The chain employs TRBV5-1 and TRBJ1-2; D is undetermined. Germline CDR1 is SGHRS and CDR2 is YFSETQ. Trimming left V 5 bases short and J 8 bases short, with 13 bases between. The CDR3 spans 12 residues. The CDR3 loop is CASRESREGYTF. The CDR3 DNA follows: TGCGCCAGCAGAGAATCGAGAGAAGGCTACACCTTC.

This chain links TRBV7-2 with TRBJ2-1; D ambiguous. The CDR3 extends over 12 amino acids. Germline V gene data show CDR1 as SGHTA and CDR2 as FQGNSA. V was pared by 0 bases and J by 11 bases, with 8 bases between. In DNA, the CDR3 is TGTGCCAGCAGCTTAGCGGGATGGCAGCAGTTCTTC. The encoded protein is CASSLAGWQQFF.

The chain combines TRBV5-5 with TRBJ2-1; D is perhaps TRBD1 or TRBD2 (5 bases each). Trimming took 4 bases from V and 8 from J, leaving 16 bases between them. The CDR3 is 14 amino acids. The germline V gene encodes CDR1 SGHKS and CDR2 YYEKEE (reference sequence). Here the CDR3 reads CASSPKGTNDEQFF. In nucleotides, the CDR3 is TGTGCCAGCAGCCCCAAGGGGACCAACGATGAGCAGTTCTTC.

The sample holds one count of this clone. The chain recombines TRBV10-3 with TRBJ2-2, with 8 nucleotides matching TRBD2. This CDR3 is 15 amino acids long. Germline values: CDR1 ENHRY, CDR2 SYGVKD. V trimming: 10 bases; J trimming: 0 bases; junction bases outside the gene matches: 7. CDR3 region: CATGPTSANTGELFF. The CDR3, as DNA: TGTGCCACGGGCCCGACTAGCGCGAACACCGGGGAGCTGTTTTTT.

V usage is TRBV4-1 and J usage is TRBJ2-2; possibly TRBD2 for D (7 bases). Germline CDR1 and CDR2: MGHRA and YSYEKL. CDR3 length: 17 amino acids. V lost 0 bases to trimming and J lost 4 bases, with 15 bases between them. The CDR3 loop reads CASSQEGAGVITGELFF. CDR3 coding DNA: TGCGCCAGCAGCCAAGAGGGGGCGGGGGTTATCACCGGGGAGCTGTTTTTT.

The V gene is TRBV5-4, the J gene TRBJ2-7, with TRBD1 matching 8 bases. Germline CDR1 reads SGHNT; CDR2 reads YYREEE (reference sequence). The CDR3 consists of 15 residues. V lost 4 bases and J lost 3; bases outside the gene matches: 9. The CDR3 protein is CASSPGTGVNYEQYF. CDR3 nucleotide sequence: TGTGCCAGCAGCCCGGGGACAGGAGTCAACTACGAGCAGTACTTC. Full variable domain (rest looked up from reference TRBV5-4 and TRBJ2-7): ETGVTQSPTHLIKTRGQQVTLRCSSQSGHNTVSWYQQALGQGPQFIFQYYREEENGRGNFPPRFSGLQFPNYSSELNVNALELDDSALYLCASSPGTGVNYEQYFGPGTRLTVT.

On this clone: Other nucleotide sequences in the sample specify the same CDR3. V gene TRBV7-2 combines with J gene TRBJ2-5; possibly TRBD2 for D (6 bases). CDR1 is SGHTA, CDR2 FQGNSA, per germline. The V end was cut by 5 bases, the J end by 2 bases, with 12 bases between. This CDR3 region has 14 residues. CDR3 DNA sequence: TGTGCCAGCAGCCTAGGGGCGGGGCAAGAGACCCAGTACTTC. It yields the protein CASSLGAGQETQYF.

The chain recombines TRBV5-6 with TRBJ1-1; the D gene is possibly TRBD1 (6 bases). V was shortened by 0 bases and J by 8 bases, with 17 bases between the two germline ends. Germline CDR1 reads SGHDT; CDR2 reads YYEEEE. This CDR3 spans 15 amino acids. The CDR3: CASSLVVGRTAEAFF. CDR3 nucleotides: TGTGCCAGCAGCTTGGTGGTGGGCCGGACAGCCGAAGCTTTCTTT.

This rearrangement joins TRBV5-4 to TRBJ1-1; D is unresolved. Germline V gene sequence: CDR1 SGHNT, CDR2 YYREEE (reference sequence). The CDR3 is 13 amino acids. Between the trimmed V and J ends, which lost 0 bases and 3 bases, there was a span of 6 bases. The CDR3 loop reads CASSLGQYTEAFF. The CDR3 nucleotides are TGTGCCAGCAGCTTGGGACAATACACTGAAGCTTTCTTT. Based on the CDR3 plus reference TRBV5-4 and TRBJ1-1, the full variable domain is ETGVTQSPTHLIKTRGQQVTLRCSSQSGHNTVSWYQQALGQGPQFIFQYYREEENGRGNFPPRFSGLQFPNYSSELNVNALELDDSALYLCASSLGQYTEAFFGQGTRLTVV.

This chain links TRBV2 with TRBJ1-5; tentative D call: TRBD1 (5 bases). Trimming cost V 9 bases and J 4 bases, with 13 bases left between them. The CDR3 is 13 residues long. Germline V CDR1 and CDR2: SNHLY, FYNNEI. DNA for the CDR3: TGTGCCAGTTTTTCGGGGCAAAATCAGCCCCAGCATTTT. It codes for CASFSGQNQPQHF. The complete variable domain, with remaining parts taken from reference TRBV2 and TRBJ1-5, reads EPEVTQTPSHQVTQMGQEVILRCVPISNHLYFYWYRQILGQKVEFLVSFYNNEISEKSEIFDDQFSVERPDGSNFTLKIRSTKLEDSAMYFCASFSGQNQPQHFGDGTRLSIL.

This clone has a single count. The V gene is TRBV13, the J gene TRBJ1-6; no definite D call. The CDR3 totals 15 residues. Germline V gives CDR1 PRHDT, CDR2 FYEKMQ (reference sequence). The V and J ends lost 5 bases and 4 bases respectively, with 12 bases between them. The CDR3 coding sequence is TGTGCCAGCAGCGCGAGCCGGGATTATAATTCACCCCTCCACTTT. Its translation is CASSASRDYNSPLHF.